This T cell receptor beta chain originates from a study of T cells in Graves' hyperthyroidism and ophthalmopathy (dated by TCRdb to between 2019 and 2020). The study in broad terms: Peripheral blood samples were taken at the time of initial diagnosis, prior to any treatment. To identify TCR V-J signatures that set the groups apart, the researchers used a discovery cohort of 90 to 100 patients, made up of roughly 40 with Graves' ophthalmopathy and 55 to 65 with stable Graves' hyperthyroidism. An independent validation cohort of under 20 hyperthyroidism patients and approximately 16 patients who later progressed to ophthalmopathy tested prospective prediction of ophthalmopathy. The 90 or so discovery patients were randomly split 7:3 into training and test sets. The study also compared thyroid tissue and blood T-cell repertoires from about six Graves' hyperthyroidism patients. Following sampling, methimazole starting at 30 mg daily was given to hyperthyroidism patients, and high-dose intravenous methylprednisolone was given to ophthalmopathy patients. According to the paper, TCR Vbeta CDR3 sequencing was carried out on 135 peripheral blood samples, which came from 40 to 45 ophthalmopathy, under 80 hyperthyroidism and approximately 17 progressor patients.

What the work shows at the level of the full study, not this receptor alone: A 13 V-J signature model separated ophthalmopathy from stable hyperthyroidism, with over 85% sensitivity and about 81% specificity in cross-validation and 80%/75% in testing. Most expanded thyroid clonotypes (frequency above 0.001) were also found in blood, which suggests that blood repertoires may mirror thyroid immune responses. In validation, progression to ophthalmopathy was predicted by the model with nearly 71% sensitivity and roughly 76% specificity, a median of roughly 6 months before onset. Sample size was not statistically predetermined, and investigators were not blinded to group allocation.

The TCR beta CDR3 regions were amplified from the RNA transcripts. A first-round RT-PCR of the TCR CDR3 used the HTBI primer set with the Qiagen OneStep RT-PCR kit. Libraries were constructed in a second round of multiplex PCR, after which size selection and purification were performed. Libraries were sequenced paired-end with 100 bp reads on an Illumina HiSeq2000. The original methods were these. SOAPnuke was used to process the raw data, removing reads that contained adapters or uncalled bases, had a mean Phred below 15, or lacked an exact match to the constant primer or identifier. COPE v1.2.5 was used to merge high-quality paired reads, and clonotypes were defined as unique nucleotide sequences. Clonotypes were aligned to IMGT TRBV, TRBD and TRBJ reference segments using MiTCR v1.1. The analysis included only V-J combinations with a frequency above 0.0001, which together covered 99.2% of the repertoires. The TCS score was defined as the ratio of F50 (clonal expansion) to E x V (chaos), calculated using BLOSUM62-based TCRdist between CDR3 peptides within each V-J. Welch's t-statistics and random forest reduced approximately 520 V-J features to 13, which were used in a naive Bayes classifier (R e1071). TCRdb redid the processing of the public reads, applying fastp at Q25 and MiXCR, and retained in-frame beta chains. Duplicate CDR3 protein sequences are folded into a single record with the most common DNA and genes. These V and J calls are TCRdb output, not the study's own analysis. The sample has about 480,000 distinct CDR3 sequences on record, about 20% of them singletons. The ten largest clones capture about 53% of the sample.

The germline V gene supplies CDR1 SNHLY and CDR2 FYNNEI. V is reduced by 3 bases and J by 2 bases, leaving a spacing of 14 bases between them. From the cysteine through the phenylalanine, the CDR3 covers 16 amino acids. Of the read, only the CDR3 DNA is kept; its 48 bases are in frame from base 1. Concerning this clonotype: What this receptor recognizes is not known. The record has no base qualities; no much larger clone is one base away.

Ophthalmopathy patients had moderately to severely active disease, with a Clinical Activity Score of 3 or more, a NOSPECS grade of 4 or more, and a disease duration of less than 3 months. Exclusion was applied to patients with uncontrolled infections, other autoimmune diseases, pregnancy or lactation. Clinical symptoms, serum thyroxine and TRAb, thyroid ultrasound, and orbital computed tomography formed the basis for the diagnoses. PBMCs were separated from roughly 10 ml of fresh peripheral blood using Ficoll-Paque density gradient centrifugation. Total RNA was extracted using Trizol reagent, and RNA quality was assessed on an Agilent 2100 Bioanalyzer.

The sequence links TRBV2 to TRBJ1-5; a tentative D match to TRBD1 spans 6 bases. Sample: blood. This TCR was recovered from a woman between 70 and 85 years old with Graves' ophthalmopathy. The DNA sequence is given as TGTGCCAGCAGTGACTCCACAGGGCTGGGCAATCAGCCCCAGCATTTT. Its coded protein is CASSDSTGLGNQPQHF.